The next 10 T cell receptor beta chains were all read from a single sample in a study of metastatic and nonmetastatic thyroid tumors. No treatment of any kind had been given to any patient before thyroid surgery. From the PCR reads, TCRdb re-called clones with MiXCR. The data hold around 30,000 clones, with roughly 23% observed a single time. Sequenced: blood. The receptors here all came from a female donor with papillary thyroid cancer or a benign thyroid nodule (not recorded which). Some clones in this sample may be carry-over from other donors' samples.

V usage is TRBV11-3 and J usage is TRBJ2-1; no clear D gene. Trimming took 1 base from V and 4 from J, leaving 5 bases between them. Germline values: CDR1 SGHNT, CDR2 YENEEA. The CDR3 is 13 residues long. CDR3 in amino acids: CASSLGNYNEQFF. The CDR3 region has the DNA TGTGCCAGCAGCTTAGGCAATTACAATGAGCAGTTCTTC.

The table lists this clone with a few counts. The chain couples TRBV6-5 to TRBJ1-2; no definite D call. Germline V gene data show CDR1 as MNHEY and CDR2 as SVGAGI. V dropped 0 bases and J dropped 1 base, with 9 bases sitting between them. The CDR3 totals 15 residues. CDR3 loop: CASSYSGQINYGYTF. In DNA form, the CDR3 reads TGTGCCAGCAGTTACTCAGGGCAGATTAACTATGGCTACACCTTC.

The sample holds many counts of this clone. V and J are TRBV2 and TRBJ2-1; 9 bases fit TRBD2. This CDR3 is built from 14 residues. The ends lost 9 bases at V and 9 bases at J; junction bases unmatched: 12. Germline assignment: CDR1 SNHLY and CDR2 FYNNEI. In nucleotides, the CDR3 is TGTGCCAGTAAAAGGGCGGGAGGGACGCGTGAGCAGTTCTTC. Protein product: CASKRAGGTREQFF.

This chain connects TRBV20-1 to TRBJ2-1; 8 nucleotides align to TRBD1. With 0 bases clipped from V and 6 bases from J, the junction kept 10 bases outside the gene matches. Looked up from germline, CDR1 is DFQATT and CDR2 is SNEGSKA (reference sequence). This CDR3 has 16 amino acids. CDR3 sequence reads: CSARDVHRTGINEQFF. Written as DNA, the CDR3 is TGCAGTGCTAGAGATGTCCATCGGACAGGGATCAATGAGCAGTTCTTC.

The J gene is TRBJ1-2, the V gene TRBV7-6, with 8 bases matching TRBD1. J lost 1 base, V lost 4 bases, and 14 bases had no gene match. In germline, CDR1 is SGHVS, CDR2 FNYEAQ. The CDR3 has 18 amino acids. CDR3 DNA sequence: TGTGCCAGCAGCTCCATTAGCCAGGGGGCTGGGGGTAACTATGGCTACACCTTC. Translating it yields CASSSISQGAGGNYGYTF.

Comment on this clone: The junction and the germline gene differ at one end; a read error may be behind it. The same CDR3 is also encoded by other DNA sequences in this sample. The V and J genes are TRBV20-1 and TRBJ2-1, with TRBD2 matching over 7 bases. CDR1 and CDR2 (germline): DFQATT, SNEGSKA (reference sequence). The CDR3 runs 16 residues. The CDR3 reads CSLEGSSGDRRNEQFF. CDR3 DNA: TGTAGTCTCGAGGGGTCTAGCGGAGATCGACGAAATGAGCAGTTCTTC.

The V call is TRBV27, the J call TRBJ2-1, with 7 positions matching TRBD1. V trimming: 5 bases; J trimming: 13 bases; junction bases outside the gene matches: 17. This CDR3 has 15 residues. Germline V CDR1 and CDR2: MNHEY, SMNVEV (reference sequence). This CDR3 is CASSPYRGKSDYQFF. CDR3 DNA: TGTGCCAGCAGTCCATACAGGGGTAAGTCGGATTATCAGTTCTTC.

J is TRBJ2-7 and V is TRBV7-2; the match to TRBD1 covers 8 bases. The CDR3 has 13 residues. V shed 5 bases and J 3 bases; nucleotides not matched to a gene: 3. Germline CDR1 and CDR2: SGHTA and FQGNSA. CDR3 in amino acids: CASSVTGGYEQYF. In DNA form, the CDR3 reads TGTGCCAGCAGCGTAACAGGGGGCTACGAGCAGTACTTC.

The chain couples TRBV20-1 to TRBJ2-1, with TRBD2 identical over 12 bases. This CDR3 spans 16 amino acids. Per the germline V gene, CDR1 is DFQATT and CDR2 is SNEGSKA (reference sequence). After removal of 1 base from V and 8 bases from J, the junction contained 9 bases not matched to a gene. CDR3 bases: TGCAGTGCTAGAGGCCCTAGTGCTAGCGGGAGGGATGAGCAGTTCTTC. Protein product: CSARGPSASGRDEQFF.

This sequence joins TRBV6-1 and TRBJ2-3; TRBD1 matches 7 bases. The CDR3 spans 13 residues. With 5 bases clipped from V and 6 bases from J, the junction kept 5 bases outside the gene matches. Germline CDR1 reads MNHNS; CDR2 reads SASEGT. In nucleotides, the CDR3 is TGTGCCAGCAGTCGTACGACAGGGGATACGCAGTATTTT. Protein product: CASSRTTGDTQYF.